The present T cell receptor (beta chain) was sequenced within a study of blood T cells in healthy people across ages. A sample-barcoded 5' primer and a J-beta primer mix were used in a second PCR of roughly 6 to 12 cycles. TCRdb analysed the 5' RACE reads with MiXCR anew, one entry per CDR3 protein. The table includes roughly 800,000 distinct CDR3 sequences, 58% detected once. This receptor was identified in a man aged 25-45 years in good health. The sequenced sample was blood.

The CDR3 DNA reads TGTGCCAGCAGTTACCAGGGACTAGCGGGGACGGGAGATACGCAGTATTTT. Its protein product is CASSYQGLAGTGDTQYF. J is TRBJ2-3 and V is TRBV6-6; 13 bases are shared with TRBD2. This CDR3 region has 17 residues. Germline V gives CDR1 MNHNY, CDR2 SVGAGI (reference sequence). With 2 bases clipped from V and 5 bases from J, the junction kept 7 bases outside the gene matches.